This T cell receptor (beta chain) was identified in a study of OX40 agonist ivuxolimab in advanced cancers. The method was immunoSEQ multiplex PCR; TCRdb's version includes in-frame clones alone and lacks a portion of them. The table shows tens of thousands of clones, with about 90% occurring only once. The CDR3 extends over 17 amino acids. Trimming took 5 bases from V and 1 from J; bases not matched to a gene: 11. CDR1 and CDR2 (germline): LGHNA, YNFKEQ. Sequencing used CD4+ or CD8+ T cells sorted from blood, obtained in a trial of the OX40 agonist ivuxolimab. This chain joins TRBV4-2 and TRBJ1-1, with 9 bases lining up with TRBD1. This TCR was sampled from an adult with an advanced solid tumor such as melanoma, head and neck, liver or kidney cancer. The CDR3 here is CASSEQGGTGRNTEAFF. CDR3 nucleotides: TGTGCCAGCAGCGAGCAAGGGGGGACAGGGAGGAACACTGAAGCTTTCTTT.